This T cell receptor beta chain appears in the sequencing data of a study of shared clonotypes between healthy human individuals. Study results and limitations: With few donors, the genetic and exposure-history diversity represented was limited.

Some clones are missing from TCRdb's copy, which holds only in-frame ones; the method was immunoSEQ multiplex PCR. The sample holds 2 million to 2.5 million clones, approximately 94% seen once. A word on this clone: Its antigen is undetermined. The sample has other DNA sequences that encode this CDR3 too.

Sequencing was performed on naive CD4+ T cells sorted from blood. Subset specified: CD45RA+ positively selected. The source is a man aged 18 to 30 in good health.

In DNA, the CDR3 is TGTGCCATCAGTGGGGGGTCCTACGAGCAGTACTTC. Translating gives CAISGGSYEQYF. The chain has TRBV10-3 and TRBJ2-7; D may match TRBD1 or TRBD2 (5 bases each). The V gene lost 4 bases and the J gene lost 1 base, with 5 bases spanning the gap. The CDR3 spans 12 residues. Germline V gene data show CDR1 as ENHRY and CDR2 as SYGVKD.